The 10 T cell receptor beta chains below were found in one sample sequenced in a study of blood T cells in healthy people across ages. It was with a sample-barcoded 5' primer and a J-beta primer mix that a second PCR of roughly 7 to 12 cycles was run. Via MiXCR, TCRdb re-called the 5' RACE reads, giving one row per CDR3 protein. The table lists fewer than 900,000 distinct CDR3 sequences, roughly 47% of them singletons. Sequencing input: blood. The source is a woman aged 55-69 years in good health.

This clonotype occurred many times. The rearrangement links TRBV20-1 to TRBJ1-2; D gene unclear. The CDR3 is 12 amino acids. Germline lookup yields CDR1 DFQATT and CDR2 SNEGSKA (reference sequence). V was clipped by 3 bases and J by 4 bases, with 9 bases between them. Written as DNA, the CDR3 is TGCAGTGCTAGGATGCCCGCCTATGGCTACACCTTC. Amino acids: CSARMPAYGYTF.

This clonotype has only one observation. A much larger clone sits a single nucleotide away, making a read error possible. J is TRBJ2-7 and V is TRBV3-1; perhaps TRBD2 as D (5 bases). Germline V lookup: CDR1 LGHDT, CDR2 YNNKEL (reference sequence). Trimming stripped 4 bases from V and 5 bases from J, with 15 bases between. CDR3 size: 14 residues. This CDR3 is CASSRLGSGNEQYF. CDR3 DNA: TGTGCCAGCAGCCGGCTAGGGTCGGGGAACGAGCAGTACTTC.

In regard to this clonotype: An end of the junction differs from the germline gene, which may be a read error. This chain joins TRBV11-2 and TRBJ2-1; D remains ambiguous. Per germline, CDR1 SGHAT and CDR2 FQNNGV. The CDR3 is 13 residues long. This CDR3 reads CASSVDIDNEQFF. The CDR3 nucleotides are TGTGCCAGCAGCGTAGATATAGACAATGAGCAGTTCTTC.

The rearrangement joins TRBV20-1 to TRBJ2-5, with TRBD2 matching 9 bases. The CDR3 has 12 amino acids. Germline assignment: CDR1 DFQATT and CDR2 SNEGSKA (reference sequence). With 7 bases clipped from V and 2 bases from J, the junction kept 2 bases outside the gene matches. The CDR3 nucleotides read TGCAGTGGGCGGGAGGGACAAGAGACCCAGTACTTC. Translating it yields CSGREGQETQYF.

This rearrangement joins TRBV4-2 to TRBJ2-2; 10 nucleotides agree with TRBD2. The CDR3 is 16 residues long. With V trimmed by 3 bases and J by 5 bases, 6 bases remained unmatched. The germline gives CDR1 LGHNA, CDR2 YNFKEQ. CDR3 DNA sequence: TGTGCCAGCAGCCAGGAAGCGGGAGGGCGTACCGGGGAGCTGTTTTTT. Protein product: CASSQEAGGRTGELFF.

This clonotype was detected only once. V is TRBV20-1 and J is TRBJ2-1; tentatively, D is TRBD2 (5 bases). V lost 3 bases and J 7 bases, leaving 16 bases between the germline ends. Germline CDR1 is DFQATT and CDR2 is SNEGSKA (reference sequence). The CDR3 is 14 residues long. The CDR3 is CSASGLASSNEQFF. The CDR3 DNA reads TGCAGTGCTAGCGGTCTAGCCTCTTCGAATGAGCAGTTCTTC.

This clonotype has ten or more counts. The chain links TRBV27 to TRBJ2-7, with D unclear. Germline CDR1 MNHEY, CDR2 SMNVEV (reference sequence). This CDR3 contains 15 residues. V was trimmed by 9 bases and J by 3 bases, leaving 21 bases between them. This chain's CDR3 is CASASSAPAGYEQYF. The CDR3 nucleotides read TGTGCCAGTGCTTCTTCTGCCCCAGCTGGCTACGAGCAGTACTTC.

This clonotype turned up a few times. The chain employs TRBV30 and TRBJ2-6, with no clear D. Germline V CDR1 and CDR2: GTSNPN, SVGIG (reference sequence). Trimming took off 4 bases at V and 0 bases at J, with 4 bases between the two ends. The CDR3 is made up of 13 amino acids. CDR3 protein: CAWITSGANVLTF. The CDR3 DNA reads TGTGCCTGGATAACCTCTGGGGCCAACGTCCTGACTTTC.

The chain employs TRBV29-1 and TRBJ2-5, with D unresolved. CDR3 size: 13 residues. The V gene lost 4 bases and the J gene lost 11 bases, with 20 bases spanning the gap. Germline V CDR1 and CDR2: SQVTM, ANQGSEA. The CDR3 DNA sequence: TGCAGCGTTGTCACGGGCCTAACGGCGGAGCAGTACTTC. The encoded protein is CSVVTGLTAEQYF.

This clonotype occurred a few times. The chain is built from TRBV3-1 and TRBJ2-1; the D is unclear. The CDR3 loop spans 12 amino acids. Germline CDR1 LGHDT, CDR2 YNNKEL (reference sequence). V was clipped by 4 bases and J by 6 bases, with 7 bases between them. CDR3 DNA sequence: TGTGCCAGCAGCCCCACTTTCAATGAGCAGTTCTTC. Its protein product is CASSPTFNEQFF.